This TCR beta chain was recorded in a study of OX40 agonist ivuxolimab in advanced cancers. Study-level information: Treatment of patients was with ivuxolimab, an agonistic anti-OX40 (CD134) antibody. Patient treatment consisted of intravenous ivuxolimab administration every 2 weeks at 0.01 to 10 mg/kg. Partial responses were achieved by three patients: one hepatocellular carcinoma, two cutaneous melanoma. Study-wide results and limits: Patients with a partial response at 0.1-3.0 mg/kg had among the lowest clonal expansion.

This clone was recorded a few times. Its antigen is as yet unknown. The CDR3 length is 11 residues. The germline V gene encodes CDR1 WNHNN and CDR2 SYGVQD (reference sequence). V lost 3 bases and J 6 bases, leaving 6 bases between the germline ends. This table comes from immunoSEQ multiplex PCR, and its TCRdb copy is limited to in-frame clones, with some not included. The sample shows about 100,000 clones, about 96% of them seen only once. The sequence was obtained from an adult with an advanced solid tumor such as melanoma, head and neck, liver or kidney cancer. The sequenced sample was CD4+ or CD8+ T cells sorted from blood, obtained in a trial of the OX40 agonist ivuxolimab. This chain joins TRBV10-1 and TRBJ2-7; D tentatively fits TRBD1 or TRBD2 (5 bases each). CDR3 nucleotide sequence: TGCGCCAGCAGTGATGGGGGCGAGCAGTACTTC. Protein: CASSDGGEQYF.